This is a list of T cell receptor beta chains from one sample in a study of T-cell reconstitution after alpha-beta-depleted transplantation in children. Each CDR3 protein gets one entry after TCRdb re-called the PCR reads with MiXCR. The table includes fewer than 1 million distinct CDR3 sequences, about 15% detected once. This material consisted of PBMCs, mostly from graft donor cells, taken 360 days after TCRalphabeta/CD19-depleted stem cell transplant. Receptors were obtained from a male patient aged 10 to 17 who had a stem cell transplant for acute lymphoblastic leukemia, so the T cells may come from the graft donor. Both conserved end residues are part of each CDR3. The order of the fields is clone size, V gene, CDR3 protein. Where a row states a size, it is once, few, many or the class of an expanded clone; other rows omit it.

clone_size: many; v_call: TRBV5-1; cdr3_aa: CASSTLAGVYNEQFF
clone_size: .; v_call: TRBV24-1; cdr3_aa: CATRSTGRTDTQYF
clone_size: .; v_call: TRBV5-1; cdr3_aa: CASSLGQGQFTDTQYF
clone_size: .; v_call: TRBV7-9; cdr3_aa: CASSLQRGLLTGELFF
clone_size: .; v_call: TRBV29-1; cdr3_aa: CSDVTGGMYGYTF
clone_size: .; v_call: TRBV5-1; cdr3_aa: CASSLARTNTEAFF
clone_size: few; v_call: TRBV5-5; cdr3_aa: CASSLVGQVSNQPQHF
clone_size: .; v_call: TRBV3-1; cdr3_aa: CASSRTGAEQYF
clone_size: few; v_call: TRBV30; cdr3_aa: CAWSVFSDEQFF
clone_size: few; v_call: TRBV2; cdr3_aa: CASLGLAGLLGELFF
clone_size: .; v_call: TRBV15; cdr3_aa: CATSTVRGGGETQYF
clone_size: few; v_call: TRBV7-9; cdr3_aa: CASSYGQGKHF
clone_size: many; v_call: TRBV9; cdr3_aa: CASSVGGLYEQYF
clone_size: few; v_call: TRBV7-2; cdr3_aa: CASSSHRGTPLHF
clone_size: .; v_call: TRBV5-1; cdr3_aa: CASSLALAGVSYEQYF
clone_size: many; v_call: TRBV5-1; cdr3_aa: CASGTQGSPAF
clone_size: .; v_call: TRBV14; cdr3_aa: CASSQDSGTSGYYNEQFF
clone_size: .; v_call: TRBV7-9; cdr3_aa: CASSLDSGRPQNEQFF
clone_size: .; v_call: TRBV29-1; cdr3_aa: CSGRPGQHQETQYF
clone_size: .; v_call: TRBV7-4; cdr3_aa: CASSCFRGLAGEETQYF
clone_size: .; v_call: TRBV20-1; cdr3_aa: CSAEETWNTGELFF
clone_size: few; v_call: TRBV12-3/TRBV12-4; cdr3_aa: CASSLVRRGGQPQHF
clone_size: few; v_call: TRBV12-3/TRBV12-4; cdr3_aa: CASSLLGGNQVEQFF
clone_size: many; v_call: TRBV12-5; cdr3_aa: CASGLVPDGRTGNEQFF
clone_size: .; v_call: TRBV11-2; cdr3_aa: CASSFRTGWKTF
clone_size: few; v_call: TRBV7-6; cdr3_aa: CASSGETGSYEQYF
clone_size: many; v_call: TRBV29-1; cdr3_aa: CSVEGGDRADYEQYF
clone_size: .; v_call: TRBV5-5; cdr3_aa: CASSLVYGGDEQYF
clone_size: few; v_call: TRBV20-1; cdr3_aa: CSVAGHKNTEAFF
clone_size: .; v_call: TRBV6-1; cdr3_aa: CASSGPGFNYGYTF
clone_size: few; v_call: TRBV28; cdr3_aa: CASSPAGEQYF
clone_size: .; v_call: TRBV10-2; cdr3_aa: CASSHREGNQPQHF
clone_size: .; v_call: TRBV3-1; cdr3_aa: CASSQDGLAGARYEQYF
clone_size: few; v_call: TRBV4-2; cdr3_aa: CASSHRGGRSYEQYF
clone_size: few; v_call: TRBV6-5; cdr3_aa: CASSYAGSPTQYF
clone_size: few; v_call: TRBV7-2; cdr3_aa: CASSPPGPGSSYNEQFF
clone_size: few; v_call: TRBV15; cdr3_aa: CATTNWGEQETQYF
clone_size: few; v_call: TRBV7-4; cdr3_aa: CASSLPYKNGLAGERSAIRDTQYF
clone_size: few; v_call: TRBV7-8; cdr3_aa: CASSRGGVYSGNTIYF
clone_size: .; v_call: TRBV12-3/TRBV12-4; cdr3_aa: CASSFRGLGNSPLHF
clone_size: many; v_call: TRBV6-2/TRBV6-3; cdr3_aa: CASSYPLRVAGSTDTQYF